The 11 T cell receptor beta chains below all came from one sample that was sequenced in a study of cytomegalovirus exposure and HLA in healthy donors. Clones were sequenced by immunoSEQ multiplex PCR, and TCRdb holds only the in-frame ones, with some missing. Among 150,000 or so clones listed, approximately 87% were seen once. Sequences were obtained from PBMCs. The source is a woman in her thirties in good health and CMV-seronegative.

This clone was picked up a small number of times. The gene calls are TRBV2 and TRBJ2-7, with 10 bases fitting TRBD1. This CDR3 has 15 amino acids. CDR1 is SNHLY and CDR2 is FYNNEI in the germline V gene. Trimming at V came to 5 bases and at J to 0 bases, leaving 4 bases not matched to a gene. The CDR3 DNA sequence: TGTGCCAGCAGTACGACAGGGGGCTCCTCCTACGAGCAGTACTTC. Protein sequence: CASSTTGGSSYEQYF. The full variable domain, completed using reference TRBV2 and TRBJ2-7, is EPEVTQTPSHQVTQMGQEVILRCVPISNHLYFYWYRQILGQKVEFLVSFYNNEISEKSEIFDDQFSVERPDGSNFTLKIRSTKLEDSAMYFCASSTTGGSSYEQYFGPGTRLTVT.

At least ten counts were recorded for this clone. The J gene is TRBJ2-7, the V gene TRBV6-6, with 8 nucleotides matching TRBD2. Germline V CDR1 and CDR2: MNHNY, SVGAGI (reference sequence). This CDR3 is built from 15 residues. After removal of 2 bases from V and 1 base from J, the junction contained 4 bases not matched to a gene. The CDR3 spells CASSYDGGASYEQYF. The DNA of the CDR3 is TGTGCCAGCAGTTACGACGGGGGGGCGTCCTACGAGCAGTACTTC.

The chain has TRBV2 and TRBJ1-1, with 7 bases fitting TRBD1. CDR1 SNHLY and CDR2 FYNNEI come from the germline V gene. V was pared by 6 bases and J by 3 bases, with 10 bases of the junction left unmatched. This CDR3 has 15 amino acids. Written as DNA, the CDR3 is TGTGCCAGCAGGAGGACAGGAGTTCAGCACACTGAAGCTTTCTTT. Translating it yields CASRRTGVQHTEAFF.

This clone has only a few counts. The V call is TRBV6-5, the J call TRBJ1-1; 7 nucleotides match TRBD1. There are 14 residues in the CDR3. Germline V gene sequence: CDR1 MNHEY, CDR2 SVGAGI. V was clipped by 6 bases and J by 2 bases; unmatched bases: 6. CDR3: CASSLTGINTEAFF. CDR3 nucleotide sequence: TGTGCCAGCAGCCTGACAGGGATTAACACTGAAGCTTTCTTT.

The rearrangement joins TRBV7-6 to TRBJ1-1; 9 nucleotides align to TRBD1. The germline V gene encodes CDR1 SGHVS and CDR2 FNYEAQ. With V trimmed by 2 bases and J by 2 bases, 9 bases remained unmatched. This CDR3 spans 17 amino acids. The CDR3 DNA sequence: TGTGCCAGCAGCTTAACTGGGAACAGGGGGCCTAACACTGAAGCTTTCTTT. Amino acid sequence: CASSLTGNRGPNTEAFF. Drawing the rest from reference TRBV7-6 and TRBJ1-1, the complete variable domain is GAGVSQSPRYKVTKRGQDVALRCDPISGHVSLYWYRQALGQGPEFLTYFNYEAQQDKSGLPNDRFSAERPEGSISTLTIQRTEQRDSAMYRCASSLTGNRGPNTEAFFGQGTRLTVV.

The chain couples TRBV6-6 to TRBJ2-7; D is undetermined. Germline V gene data show CDR1 as MNHNY and CDR2 as SVGAGI (reference sequence). V lost 5 bases to trimming and J lost 3 bases, with 14 bases between them. The CDR3 consists of 14 residues. In DNA form, the CDR3 reads TGTGCCAGCAGTCCACGACATTCAGGCTACGAGCAGTACTTC. Translated: CASSPRHSGYEQYF.

This clone was seen more than once but under ten times. This chain connects TRBV4-1 to TRBJ1-5; no clear D. The V and J ends lost 1 base and 4 bases respectively, with 8 bases between them. The germline CDR1 and CDR2 sequences are MGHRA and YSYEKL. The CDR3 has 14 residues. CDR3 coding DNA: TGCGCCAGCAGCCAAGTATCTTCGAATCAGCCCCAGCATTTT. It codes for CASSQVSSNQPQHF.

V usage is TRBV7-8 and J usage is TRBJ1-2; 8 nucleotides line up with TRBD1. The CDR3 consists of 13 residues. Germline CDR1 SGHVS, CDR2 FQNEAQ. Germline trimming cut 3 bases from V and 8 bases from J; bases unmatched to any gene: 5. CDR3 sequence: CASSFDRGRGYTF. The DNA for the CDR3 is TGTGCCAGCAGCTTCGACAGGGGTCGGGGCTACACCTTC.

This clone was picked up a small number of times. The V gene is TRBV7-2, the J gene TRBJ2-5; weak D call: TRBD1 (5 bases). CDR1 and CDR2 (germline): SGHTA, FQGNSA. V was trimmed by 5 bases and J by 5 bases, leaving 21 bases between them. This CDR3 is 16 amino acids long. The CDR3 nucleotides are TGTGCCAGCAGCCTCCAATGGGCAGGGATGAGCGAGACCCAGTACTTC. Amino acids: CASSLQWAGMSETQYF.

The genes are TRBV29-1 and TRBJ2-7, with D maybe TRBD1 (6 bases). The CDR3 extends over 12 amino acids. The V gene's germline CDR1 is SQVTM and CDR2 ANQGSEA. The V end lost 6 bases, the J end lost 2 bases, and 11 bases lay between the germline ends. CDR3 nucleotides: TGCAGCGTACAGGGAGATACCTACGAGCAGTACTTC. This encodes CSVQGDTYEQYF.

The gene calls are TRBV27 and TRBJ2-1, with 9 bases lining up with TRBD1. Trimming removed 7 bases from V and 7 bases from J; junction bases left unmatched: 11. In germline, CDR1 is MNHEY, CDR2 SMNVEV (reference sequence). The CDR3 has 15 residues. This chain's CDR3 is CASKSLGQGANEQFF. As DNA, the CDR3 is TGTGCCAGCAAATCCTTGGGACAGGGAGCGAATGAGCAGTTCTTC.